Shown below are 8 T cell receptor beta chains from a single sample sequenced in a study of cytomegalovirus exposure and HLA in healthy donors. TCRdb's copy holds only in-frame clones and misses some; the assay was immunoSEQ multiplex PCR. The sample includes about 340,000 clones, about nine tenths seen only once; the top ten take approximately 0.84%. Sequences were obtained from PBMCs. The origin of the receptors is a woman younger than 35 in good health and CMV-seronegative.

This chain connects TRBV5-1 to TRBJ1-3, with D possibly being TRBD1 (5 bases). Germline V gene sequence: CDR1 SGHRS, CDR2 YFSETQ. V lost 0 bases to trimming and J lost 8 bases, with 15 bases between them. The CDR3 consists of 15 residues. This chain's CDR3 is CASSLGNQGADTIYF. In DNA form, the CDR3 reads TGCGCCAGCAGCTTGGGCAATCAAGGGGCGGACACCATATATTTT.

The J gene is TRBJ1-4, the V gene TRBV27; D is ambiguous. The ends were cut back, 6 bases at V and 4 bases at J, with 18 bases in the middle. The CDR3 extends over 16 amino acids. Germline lookup yields CDR1 MNHEY and CDR2 SMNVEV (reference sequence). CDR3 nucleotides: TGTGCCAGCAGCCCTATGTCGGAGGGCCTTAATGAAAAACTGTTTTTT. Translation: CASSPMSEGLNEKLFF. Full variable domain (remainder filled in from reference TRBV27 and TRBJ1-4): EAQVTQNPRYLITVTGKKLTVTCSQNMNHEYMSWYRQDPGLGLRQIYYSMNVEVTDKGDVPEGYKVSRKEKRNFPLILESPSPNQTSLYFCASSPMSEGLNEKLFFGSGTQLSVL.

The chain is built from TRBV27 and TRBJ2-1; perhaps TRBD2 as D (5 bases). The CDR3 totals 18 residues. Trimming took off 4 bases at V and 0 bases at J, with 19 bases between the two ends. Germline lookup yields CDR1 MNHEY and CDR2 SMNVEV (reference sequence). The CDR3 loop is CASSYRSTLGSSYNEQFF. The DNA for the CDR3 is TGTGCCAGCAGTTACCGGTCTACCTTGGGGAGCTCCTACAATGAGCAGTTCTTC.

The gene calls are TRBV28 and TRBJ2-2; D call uncertain. Germline CDR1 is MDHEN and CDR2 is SYDVKM. The CDR3 totals 14 residues. V was shortened by 8 bases and J by 1 base, with 11 bases between the two germline ends. DNA for the CDR3: TGTGCCAGCCTGGCCTTTATGAACACCGGGGAGCTGTTTTTT. Translated: CASLAFMNTGELFF.

The J gene is TRBJ1-2, the V gene TRBV2; D gene ambiguous. In germline, CDR1 is SNHLY, CDR2 FYNNEI. Between the trimmed V and J ends, which lost 2 bases and 4 bases, there was a span of 11 bases. The CDR3 consists of 14 residues. This chain's CDR3 is CASSENEGSYGYTF. CDR3 DNA: TGTGCCAGCAGTGAAAACGAGGGTAGCTATGGCTACACCTTC.

V is TRBV29-1 and J is TRBJ2-7; 8 nucleotides match TRBD2. The V gene end was trimmed by 6 bases and the J gene end by 1 base; junction bases not matched to a gene: 5. Germline loops: CDR1 SQVTM, CDR2 ANQGSEA. This CDR3 has 13 residues. In DNA, the CDR3 is TGCAGCGTCGGGACTAGGAATTCCTACGAGCAGTACTTC. Translated: CSVGTRNSYEQYF.

A remark on this clone: One junction end disagrees with the germline gene, perhaps due to a read error. The chain carries TRBV19 and TRBJ1-5; 8 bases line up with TRBD1. The CDR3 is made up of 16 amino acids. CDR1 is LNHDA and CDR2 is SQIVND in the germline V gene (reference sequence). The CDR3 nucleotides are TGTGCCAGTAGTGTAGACAGGGGAAACAGCAATCAGCCCCAGCATTTT. Translated, it gives CASSVDRGNSNQPQHF.

This sequence joins TRBV10-3 and TRBJ1-2; D unresolved. Per the germline V gene, CDR1 is ENHRY and CDR2 is SYGVKD. The CDR3 is 13 residues long. V was shortened by 4 bases and J by 6 bases, with 12 bases between the two germline ends. CDR3 loop: CAISVGLRDGYTF. The CDR3 coding sequence is TGTGCCATCAGTGTTGGGCTGAGGGATGGCTACACCTTC.